This TCR beta chain was retrieved from a study of T cell responses to AZD1222 COVID-19 vaccine. The study pooled second doses at about 4 or about 12 weeks. Germline loops: CDR1 LNHDA, CDR2 SQIVND (reference sequence). This CDR3 region has 15 residues. V lost 4 bases and J lost 0, with 9 bases in between. General study points: Just 5 or 6 AZD1222 recipients tested seropositive at baseline. Unmutated variant regions reportedly attract nearly half of all spike-specific TCRs. Donors skewed white British and female; clonal diversity was possibly underestimated.

As concerns this clone: The antigen is not known.

Data came from immunoSEQ multiplex PCR; TCRdb stores just in-frame clones and leaves some out. Of 200,000 or so clones listed, about 94% are singletons. The sequence was obtained from an adult who received the AZD1222 COVID-19 vaccine. The material sequenced was peripheral blood, taken 28 days after the second AZD1222 dose. This chain connects TRBV19 to TRBJ2-2; D is possibly TRBD1 (5 bases). The CDR3 DNA reads as TGTGCCAGTAGTACTGTGACAGCGAACACCGGGGAGCTGTTTTTT. This gives the protein CASSTVTANTGELFF. Full variable domain (missing parts from reference TRBV19 and TRBJ2-2): DGGITQSPKYLFRKEGQNVTLSCEQNLNHDAMYWYRQDPGQGLRLIYYSQIVNDFQKGDIAEGYSVSREKKESFPLTVTSAQKNPTAFYLCASSTVTANTGELFFGEGSRLTVL.